This TCR beta chain came from a study of OX40 agonist ivuxolimab in advanced cancers. The overall study: Dose-escalation subjects each had hepatocellular carcinoma, melanoma, renal cell or head and neck cancer. Study observations and caveats: Clonal expansion by week 6 occurred in CD4+ and CD8+ blood T cells (at 0.1 to 3.0 mg/kg). Some of the nonresponding patients also showed low levels of normalized T-cell clonal expansion.

V was trimmed by 9 bases and J by 6 bases, leaving 12 bases between them. The V gene's germline CDR1 is SGHTA and CDR2 FQGNSA. The CDR3 loop spans 13 amino acids. Sequencing was performed with immunoSEQ multiplex PCR; in TCRdb, only in-frame clones are kept and a portion is missing. The table shows approximately 62,000 clones, with around 90% occurring only once. Remarks on this clone: Its antigen is as yet unknown.

The sequence was obtained from an adult with an advanced solid tumor such as melanoma, head and neck, liver or kidney cancer. The chain is built from TRBV7-2 and TRBJ1-6; no definite D call. The material was CD4+ or CD8+ T cells sorted from blood, obtained in a trial of the OX40 agonist ivuxolimab. The CDR3 coding sequence is TGTGCCAGTAATTCAAGACCTAATTCACCCCTCCACTTT. Its translation: CASNSRPNSPLHF.